This TCR beta chain stems from a study of blood T cells in healthy people across ages. The germline V gene encodes CDR1 SEHNR and CDR2 FQNEAQ (reference sequence). CDR3 length equals 19 residues. It was with a sample-barcoded 5' primer and a J-beta primer mix that a second PCR of about 7 to 12 cycles was run. TCRdb used MiXCR to reprocess the 5' RACE reads, holding one entry per CDR3 protein. In the table there are 600,000 to 800,000 distinct CDR3 sequences, approximately 52% of which are singletons. Isolation of PBMCs gave at least 6.5 million cells per sample. With each sample, at least 5 micrograms of total RNA were extracted.

The material sequenced was blood. The TCR originated in a woman aged 80 or older in good health. The chain recombines TRBV7-9 with TRBJ2-4; 7 bases agree with TRBD2. The J call could be wrong; TRBJ2-5 is a better fit for the DNA end. CDR3 nucleotide sequence: TGTGCCAGCAGCCTTAACGAAGGGTTCGCCCGGGCGGGAGCAGAGACCCAGTACTTC. This gives the protein CASSLNEGFARAGAETQYF.